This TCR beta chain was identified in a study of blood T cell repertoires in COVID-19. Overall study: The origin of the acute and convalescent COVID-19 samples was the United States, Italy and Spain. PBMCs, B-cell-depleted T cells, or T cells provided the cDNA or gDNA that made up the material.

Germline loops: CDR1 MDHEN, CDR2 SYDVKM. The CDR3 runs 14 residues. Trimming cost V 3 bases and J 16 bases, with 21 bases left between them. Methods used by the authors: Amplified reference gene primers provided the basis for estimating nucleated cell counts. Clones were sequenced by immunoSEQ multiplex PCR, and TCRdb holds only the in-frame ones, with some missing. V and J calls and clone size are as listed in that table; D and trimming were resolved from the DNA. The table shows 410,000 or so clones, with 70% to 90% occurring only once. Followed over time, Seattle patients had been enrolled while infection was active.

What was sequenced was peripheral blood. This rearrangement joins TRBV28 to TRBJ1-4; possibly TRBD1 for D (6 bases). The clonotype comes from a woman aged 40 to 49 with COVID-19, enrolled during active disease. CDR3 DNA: TGTGCCAGCAGTTTTTCCGGACCCACCAGGGGAAGGTTTTTT. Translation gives CASSFSGPTRGRFF.